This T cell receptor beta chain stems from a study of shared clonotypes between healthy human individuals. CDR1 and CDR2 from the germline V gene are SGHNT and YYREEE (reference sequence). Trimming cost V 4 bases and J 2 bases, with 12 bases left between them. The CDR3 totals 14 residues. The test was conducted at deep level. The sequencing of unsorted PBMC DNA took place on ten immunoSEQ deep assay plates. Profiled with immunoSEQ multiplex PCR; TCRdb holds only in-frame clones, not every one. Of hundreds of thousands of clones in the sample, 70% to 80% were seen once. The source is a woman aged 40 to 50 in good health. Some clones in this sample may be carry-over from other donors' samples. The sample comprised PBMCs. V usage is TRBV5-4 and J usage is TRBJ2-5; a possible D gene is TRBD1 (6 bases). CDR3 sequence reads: CASSTGTMQETQYF. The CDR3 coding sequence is TGTGCCAGCAGCACCGGGACAATGCAAGAGACCCAGTACTTC.